This entry lists 22 T cell receptor beta chains sequenced from one sample in a study of shared clonotypes between healthy human individuals. TCRdb's table, derived via immunoSEQ multiplex PCR, lists solely in-frame clones and lacks some. This repertoire shows some 2.1 million clones, 85% to 95% found once; its top ten account for 0.13%. Material: naive CD4+ T cells sorted from blood. The sample's subset: CD45RA+ positively selected. The receptors shown here come from a man aged 18 to 30 in good health.

This chain joins TRBV28 and TRBJ1-4; TRBD1 is a possible D gene (5 bases). With 5 bases removed from V and 0 bases from J, the gap between germline ends came to 10 bases. The CDR3 totals 15 residues. Looked up from germline, CDR1 is MDHEN and CDR2 is SYDVKM. Here the CDR3 DNA reads TGTGCCAGCAGTGGGGGACGGTCAACTAATGAAAAACTGTTTTTT. As protein: CASSGGRSTNEKLFF.

The gene calls are TRBV28 and TRBJ1-5, with TRBD1 matching over 9 bases. Germline assignment: CDR1 MDHEN and CDR2 SYDVKM. The CDR3 runs 14 residues. Trimming cost V 10 bases and J 1 base; bases outside gene matches: 5. CDR3 sequence (DNA): TGTGCCACCACAGGGGGCCCGAGCAATCAGCCCCAGCATTTT. As protein: CATTGGPSNQPQHF.

The rearrangement links TRBV6-5 to TRBJ2-3; tentative D call: TRBD1 (6 bases). The germline gives CDR1 MNHEY, CDR2 SVGAGI. The V and J ends lost 7 bases and 0 bases respectively, with 14 bases between them. The CDR3 is 15 residues long. The CDR3 DNA reads as TGTGCCAGCACCTCGAGGGGGTCCAGCACAGATACGCAGTATTTT. This translates into CASTSRGSSTDTQYF.

The chain joins TRBV7-9 to TRBJ2-7; D call uncertain. The V end was cut by 4 bases, the J end by 4 bases, with 20 bases between. This CDR3 region has 16 residues. CDR1 and CDR2 (germline): SEHNR, FQNEAQ (reference sequence). In DNA form, the CDR3 reads TGTGCCAGCAGCTCGGCGGCCGTAACCGGGTCTTACGAGCAGTACTTC. It codes for CASSSAAVTGSYEQYF.

The rearrangement uses TRBV7-9 and TRBJ1-3; D unclear. The V gene lost 2 bases and the J gene lost 0 bases, with 11 bases spanning the gap. Per germline, CDR1 SEHNR and CDR2 FQNEAQ (reference sequence). This CDR3 has 16 residues. CDR3 amino acids: CASSLSIRFSGNTIYF. DNA for the CDR3: TGTGCCAGCAGCTTAAGTATCAGATTCTCTGGAAACACCATATATTTT.

As to this clone: At one of its ends the junction is not consistent with the germline gene, which may arise from a read error. In the same sample, other DNA sequences code for this CDR3. The CDR3 DNA sequence: TGTGCCAGCAGCCTAGCGGGGCCTTCCTACAATGAGCAGTTCTTC. As protein: CASSLAGPSYNEQFF. The chain carries TRBV7-2 and TRBJ2-1, with TRBD2 matching 9 bases. The V gene's germline CDR1 is SGHTA and CDR2 FQGNSA. This CDR3 is 15 amino acids long. Supplemented by reference TRBV7-2 and TRBJ2-1, the full variable domain reads GAGVSQSPSNKVTEKGKDVELRCDPISGHTALYWYRQSLGQGLEFLIYFQGNSAPDKSGLPSDRFSAERTGGSVSTLTIQRTQQEDSAVYLCASSLAGPSYNEQFFGPGTRLTVL.

Only a few counts were recorded for this clone. The same CDR3 also results from other DNA sequences found in this sample. V and J are TRBV7-9 and TRBJ1-5; D gene unclear. Germline CDR1 SEHNR, CDR2 FQNEAQ (reference sequence). Trimming removed 1 base at V and 4 bases at J, with 8 bases between. The CDR3 totals 14 residues. The CDR3 sequence is CASSLGAGNQPQHF. The DNA of the CDR3 is TGTGCCAGCAGCTTAGGTGCCGGAAATCAGCCCCAGCATTTT.

In DNA, the CDR3 is TGTGCCAGCAGACCGGGGGCCACAGATACGCAGTATTTT. Its protein is CASRPGATDTQYF. V is TRBV27 and J is TRBJ2-3; D is tentatively TRBD1 or TRBD2 (6 bases each). V gave up 6 bases and J gave up 2 bases, with 9 bases separating them. The CDR3 sequence is 13 residues long. Per germline, CDR1 MNHEY and CDR2 SMNVEV (reference sequence).

This clone has more than one count but fewer than ten. This chain connects TRBV6-5 to TRBJ2-7, with D possibly being TRBD2 (6 bases). Trimming left V 9 bases short and J 7 bases short, with 19 bases between. CDR3 length: 13 residues. The germline V gene encodes CDR1 MNHEY and CDR2 SVGAGI. CDR3 region: CASQTSGAGEQYF. CDR3 nucleotide sequence: TGTGCCAGTCAGACTAGTGGGGCCGGGGAGCAGTACTTC.

This chain connects TRBV2 to TRBJ1-3, with unresolved D. V was pared by 2 bases and J by 0 bases, with 8 bases between. The CDR3 extends over 15 amino acids. Germline V CDR1 and CDR2: SNHLY, FYNNEI. The CDR3 loop is CASSEREHSGNTIYF. The CDR3 nucleotides are TGTGCCAGCAGTGAAAGGGAACACTCTGGAAACACCATATATTTT.

In its sample, this clone was seen once. The chain joins TRBV30 to TRBJ1-1; no reliable D call. Germline V gene data show CDR1 as GTSNPN and CDR2 as SVGIG (reference sequence). The CDR3 is made up of 13 amino acids. V lost 3 bases and J 7 bases, leaving 15 bases between the germline ends. CDR3 nucleotides: TGTGCCTGGAGCCCCCGGAGCCTTGGTGAAGCTTTCTTT. It translates to CAWSPRSLGEAFF.

The J gene is TRBJ1-5, the V gene TRBV27, with no clear D. Germline CDR1 MNHEY, CDR2 SMNVEV (reference sequence). V was shortened by 6 bases and J by 0 bases, with 6 bases between the two germline ends. The CDR3 covers 13 residues. The CDR3 coding sequence is TGTGCCAGCAGGGAGAATAGCAATCAGCCCCAGCATTTT. It is translated as CASRENSNQPQHF.

The table lists this clone with a count of one. The chain combines TRBV28 with TRBJ2-5; 12 bases match TRBD2. The CDR3 sequence is 15 residues long. The J segment lost 5 bases and the V segment lost 6 bases, leaving 7 bases of the junction unmatched. Germline CDR1 reads MDHEN; CDR2 reads SYDVKM. This CDR3 reads CASRPGLAGFETQYF. CDR3 DNA: TGTGCCAGCAGGCCTGGACTAGCGGGGTTCGAGACCCAGTACTTC.

This rearrangement joins TRBV11-2 to TRBJ1-4; D is unclear. V was pared by 5 bases and J by 11 bases, with 21 bases between. The V gene's germline CDR1 is SGHAT and CDR2 FQNNGV. The CDR3 is 15 residues long. The CDR3 protein is CASSTTPGTFGKLFF. The CDR3 DNA reads as TGTGCCAGCAGCACCACTCCAGGCACCTTTGGGAAACTGTTTTTT. Looking up the rest from reference TRBV11-2 and TRBJ1-4 gives the full variable domain: EAGVAQSPRYKIIEKRQSVAFWCNPISGHATLYWYQQILGQGPKLLIQFQNNGVVDDSQLPKDRFSAERLKGVDSTLKIQPAKLEDSAVYLCASSTTPGTFGKLFFGSGTQLSVL.

The chain carries TRBV6-6 and TRBJ2-5; 10 bases are shared with TRBD2. The CDR3 sequence is 13 residues long. Germline lookup yields CDR1 MNHNY and CDR2 SVGAGI (reference sequence). V shed 7 bases, J shed 5 bases, and the junction held 4 bases outside the gene matches. The chain's CDR3 is CASTRGLAETQYF. CDR3 nucleotide sequence: TGTGCCAGCACCCGGGGACTAGCGGAGACCCAGTACTTC.

J is TRBJ1-1 and V is TRBV10-2; D remains ambiguous. CDR1 is WSHSY and CDR2 is SAAADI in the germline V gene. The CDR3 totals 12 residues. The V and J ends lost 0 bases and 8 bases respectively, with 7 bases between them. This CDR3 reads CASSESMGEAFF. The CDR3 nucleotides are TGCGCCAGCAGTGAGTCGATGGGGGAAGCTTTCTTT.

This chain links TRBV25-1 with TRBJ2-7; D possibly corresponds to TRBD1 (6 bases). The germline V and J ends were trimmed by 3 bases and 7 bases, with 16 bases remaining between them. The CDR3 consists of 14 residues. Germline CDR1 and CDR2: MGHDK and SYGVNS. The CDR3 here is CASSDPTGFREQYF. The CDR3 DNA reads as TGTGCCAGCAGTGACCCAACAGGGTTTCGAGAGCAGTACTTC.

The chain couples TRBV30 to TRBJ1-1, with D uncertain. V was clipped by 2 bases and J by 1 base, with 17 bases between them. The CDR3 runs 16 residues. The germline gives CDR1 GTSNPN, CDR2 SVGIG (reference sequence). CDR3 DNA sequence: TGTGCCTGGAGTCTTTCACCTAGGGCCGGGAACACTGAAGCTTTCTTT. It codes for CAWSLSPRAGNTEAFF.

The chain couples TRBV11-1 to TRBJ2-3; D is uncertain. Germline V gene sequence: CDR1 SGHAT, CDR2 FQDESV (reference sequence). Trimming cost V 1 base and J 0 bases, with 17 bases left between them. The CDR3 is made up of 18 amino acids. The CDR3 region is CASSLVTNSLTSTDTQYF. The CDR3 bases are TGTGCCAGCAGCTTAGTAACGAATTCCCTAACCAGCACAGATACGCAGTATTTT.

J is TRBJ2-2 and V is TRBV5-6, with D possibly TRBD1 on 5 matching bases. V lost 0 bases, J lost 3 bases, and 12 bases lay in between. The CDR3 is made up of 16 amino acids. Germline V gene sequence: CDR1 SGHDT, CDR2 YYEEEE. Written as DNA, the CDR3 is TGTGCCAGCAGCTTGGTCTTCAGGGCCCACACCGGGGAGCTGTTTTTT. This encodes CASSLVFRAHTGELFF. Full variable domain (remainder filled in from reference TRBV5-6 and TRBJ2-2): DAGVTQSPTHLIKTRGQQVTLRCSPKSGHDTVSWYQQALGQGPQFIFQYYEEEERQRGNFPDRFSGHQFPNYSSELNVNALLLGDSALYLCASSLVFRAHTGELFFGEGSRLTVL.

The genes are TRBV6-6 and TRBJ2-3; unclear D gene. Trimming took 5 bases from V and 4 from J, leaving 10 bases between them. Germline V CDR1 and CDR2: MNHNY, SVGAGI (reference sequence). This CDR3 contains 13 residues. CDR3 nucleotide sequence: TGTGCCAGCAGTGGAAGGGCCCCAGATACGCAGTATTTT. It specifies CASSGRAPDTQYF.

This clone was recorded only once. This chain links TRBV7-8 with TRBJ1-3; possibly TRBD1 for D (6 bases). The CDR3 covers 15 residues. CDR1 SGHVS and CDR2 FQNEAQ come from the germline V gene. V was pared by 5 bases and J by 2 bases, with 13 bases between. CDR3 loop: CASSTGTGTGNTIYF. The CDR3 nucleotides read TGTGCCAGCAGCACTGGTACAGGGACTGGAAACACCATATATTTT.